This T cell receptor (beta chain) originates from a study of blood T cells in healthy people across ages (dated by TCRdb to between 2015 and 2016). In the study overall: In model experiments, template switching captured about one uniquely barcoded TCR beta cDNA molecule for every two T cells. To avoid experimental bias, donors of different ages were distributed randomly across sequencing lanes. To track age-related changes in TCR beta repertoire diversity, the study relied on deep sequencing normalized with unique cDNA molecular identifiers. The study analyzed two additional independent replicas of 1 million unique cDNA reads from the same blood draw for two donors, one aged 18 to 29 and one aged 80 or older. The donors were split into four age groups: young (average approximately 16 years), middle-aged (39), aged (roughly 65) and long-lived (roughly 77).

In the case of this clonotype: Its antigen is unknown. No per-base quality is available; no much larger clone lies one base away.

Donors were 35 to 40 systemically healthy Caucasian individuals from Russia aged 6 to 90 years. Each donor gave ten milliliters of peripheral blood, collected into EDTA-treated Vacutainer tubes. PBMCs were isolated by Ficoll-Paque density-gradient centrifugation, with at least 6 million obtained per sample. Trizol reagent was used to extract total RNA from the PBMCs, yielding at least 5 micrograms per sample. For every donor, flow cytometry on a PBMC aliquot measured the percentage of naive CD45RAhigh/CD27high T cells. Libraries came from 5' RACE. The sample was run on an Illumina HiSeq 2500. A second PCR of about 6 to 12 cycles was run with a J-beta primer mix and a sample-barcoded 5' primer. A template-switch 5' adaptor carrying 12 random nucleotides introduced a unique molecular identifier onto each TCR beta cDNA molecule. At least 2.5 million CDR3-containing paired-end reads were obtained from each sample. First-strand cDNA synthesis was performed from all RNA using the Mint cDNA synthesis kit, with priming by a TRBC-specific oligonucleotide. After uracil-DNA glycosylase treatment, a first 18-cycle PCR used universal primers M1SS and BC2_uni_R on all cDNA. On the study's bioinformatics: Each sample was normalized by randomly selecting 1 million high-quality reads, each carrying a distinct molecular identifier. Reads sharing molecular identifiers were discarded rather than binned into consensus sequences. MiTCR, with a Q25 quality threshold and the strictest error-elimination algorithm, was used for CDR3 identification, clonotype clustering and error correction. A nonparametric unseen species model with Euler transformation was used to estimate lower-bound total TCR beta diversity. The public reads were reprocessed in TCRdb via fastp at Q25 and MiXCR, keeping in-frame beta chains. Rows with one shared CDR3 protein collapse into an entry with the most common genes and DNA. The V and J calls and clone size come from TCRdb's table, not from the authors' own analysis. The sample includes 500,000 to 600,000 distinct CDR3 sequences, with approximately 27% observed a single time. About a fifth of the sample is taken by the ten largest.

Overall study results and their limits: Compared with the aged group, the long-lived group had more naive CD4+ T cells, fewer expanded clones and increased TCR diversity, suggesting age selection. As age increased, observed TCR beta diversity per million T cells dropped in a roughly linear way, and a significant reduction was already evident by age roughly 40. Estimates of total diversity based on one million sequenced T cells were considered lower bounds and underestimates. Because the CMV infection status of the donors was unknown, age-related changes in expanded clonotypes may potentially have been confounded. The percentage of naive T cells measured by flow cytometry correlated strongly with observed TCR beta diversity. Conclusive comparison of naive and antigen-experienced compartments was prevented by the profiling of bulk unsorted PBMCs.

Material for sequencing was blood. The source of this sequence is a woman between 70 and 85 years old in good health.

CDR3 region: CASSGGERDGYKEQYF. DNA sequence: TGTGCCAGCAGCGGGGGGGAGAGGGATGGTTATAAGGAGCAGTACTTC. The rearrangement combines TRBV21-1 with TRBJ2-7; the D call in the table, TRBD1, was not verified against the DNA. TRBV21-1 is recorded as a pseudogene. Inclusive of the bounding cysteine and phenylalanine, the CDR3 is 16 residues long. Only the CDR3 region is kept as DNA, spanning 48 bases read in frame from base 1.